The rows below give T cell receptor beta chains drawn from one sample of a study of vaccination and CD4 T cells after COVID-19. TCRdb processed the PCR reads anew with MiXCR; each CDR3 protein has one entry. Among 8,900 or so distinct CDR3 sequences listed, around 29% were seen once. Antigen specificity for these receptors is unknown. The sequenced sample consisted of CD4+ T cells from blood, cultured in vitro. Every receptor here comes from a human donor in good health. Both conserved end residues are part of each CDR3. D genes are given only for firm matches. A row's size may be missing; if present it is once, few, many or a size class.

CDR3aa: CASSPPGVRVTEAFF; CDR3nt: TGTGCCAGCTCACCACCGGGTGTAAGGGTTACTGAAGCTTTCTTT; v_gene: TRBV18; d_gene: .; j_gene: TRBJ1-1; abundance: .
CDR3aa: CASSGGTAQETQYF; CDR3nt: TGTGCCAGCAGCGGTGGGACAGCCCAAGAGACCCAGTACTTC; v_gene: TRBV6-1; d_gene: TRBD1; j_gene: TRBJ2-5; abundance: few
CDR3aa: CASSEYGSTDTQYF; CDR3nt: TGCGCCAGCAGTGAGTACGGAAGCACAGATACGCAGTATTTT; v_gene: TRBV10-1; d_gene: .; j_gene: TRBJ2-3; abundance: .
CDR3aa: CASSLDGTLSQYF; CDR3nt: TGTGCCAGCAGCTTGGATGGGACCTTATCGCAGTATTTT; v_gene: TRBV5-4; d_gene: .; j_gene: TRBJ2-3; abundance: .
CDR3aa: CASSSESETQYF; CDR3nt: TGTGCCAGCAGCTCCGAGAGTGAGACCCAGTACTTC; v_gene: TRBV11-2; d_gene: .; j_gene: TRBJ2-5; abundance: few
CDR3aa: CSAQNGSYNSPLHF; CDR3nt: TGCAGTGCCCAAAACGGGTCCTATAATTCACCCCTCCACTTT; v_gene: TRBV20-1; d_gene: .; j_gene: TRBJ1-6; abundance: few
CDR3aa: CASSLIGGSYNEQFF; CDR3nt: TGTGCCAGCAGCTTAATAGGGGGCTCCTACAATGAGCAGTTCTTC; v_gene: TRBV7-3; d_gene: .; j_gene: TRBJ2-1; abundance: few
CDR3aa: CAIYSGFTGELFF; CDR3nt: TGTGCCATCTATAGCGGGTTCACCGGGGAGCTGTTTTTT; v_gene: TRBV6-1; d_gene: TRBD2; j_gene: TRBJ2-2; abundance: .
CDR3aa: CASSISISNGEQYF; CDR3nt: TGTGCCAGTAGTATATCGATATCGAATGGTGAGCAGTACTTC; v_gene: TRBV19; d_gene: .; j_gene: TRBJ2-7; abundance: .
CDR3aa: CASSFGGGAETQYF; CDR3nt: TGTGCCAGCAGCTTTGGCGGGGGGGCGGAGACCCAGTACTTC; v_gene: TRBV7-2; d_gene: TRBD2; j_gene: TRBJ2-5; abundance: .
CDR3aa: CASSLRRLGNTIYF; CDR3nt: TGTGCCAGCAGCTTAAGGCGCCTCGGAAACACCATATATTTT; v_gene: TRBV7-9; d_gene: .; j_gene: TRBJ1-3; abundance: few
CDR3aa: CASSQGLIKTQYF; CDR3nt: TGTGCCAGCAGCCAAGGACTAATAAAGACCCAGTACTTC; v_gene: TRBV3-1; d_gene: .; j_gene: TRBJ2-5; abundance: .
CDR3aa: CASSQDPRGTEAFF; CDR3nt: TGTGCCAGCAGCCAAGACCCCAGGGGGACTGAAGCTTTCTTT; v_gene: TRBV4-2; d_gene: TRBD1; j_gene: TRBJ1-1; abundance: .
CDR3aa: CAGGLRENTEAFF; CDR3nt: TGTGCCGGCGGACTCAGGGAAAACACTGAAGCTTTCTTT; v_gene: TRBV6-1; d_gene: .; j_gene: TRBJ1-1; abundance: few
CDR3aa: CASSLGPLVGRQAFF; CDR3nt: TGTGCCAGCAGCTTAGGCCCTTTGGTGGGGCGACAAGCTTTCTTT; v_gene: TRBV7-2; d_gene: .; j_gene: TRBJ1-1; abundance: .
CDR3aa: CSVEEMGETQYF; CDR3nt: TGCAGCGTTGAGGAGATGGGAGAGACCCAGTACTTC; v_gene: TRBV29-1; d_gene: .; j_gene: TRBJ2-5; abundance: .
CDR3aa: CASSPTTGANNEQFF; CDR3nt: TGTGCCAGCAGCCCGACGACAGGAGCGAACAATGAGCAGTTCTTC; v_gene: TRBV7-8; d_gene: .; j_gene: TRBJ2-1; abundance: .